This TCR beta chain was obtained from a study of blood T cell repertoires in COVID-19. Overall study: The cDNA or gDNA used as material had been derived from T cells, B-cell-depleted T cells, or PBMCs.

Original handling: From reference gene primer amplification, estimates of nucleated cell counts were derived. Measured with immunoSEQ multiplex PCR; TCRdb has only the in-frame clones, and not every one. Clone size and the V and J calls come from that table; the DNA yielded D and trimming. The sample yields almost 250,000 clones, roughly 86% seen once. CDR1 is MGHDK and CDR2 is SYGVNS in the germline V gene. CDR3 length: 11 residues. Trimming took off 10 bases at V and 2 bases at J, with 6 bases between the two ends. This receptor was obtained from a woman in her 50s who had recovered from COVID-19. The rearrangement links TRBV25-1 to TRBJ2-1, with D unclear. The sequenced material came from PBMCs or T cells enriched from blood (not recorded which). CDR3 DNA: TGTGCCACCGCGACCTACAATGAGCAGTTCTTC. Translation: CATATYNEQFF.